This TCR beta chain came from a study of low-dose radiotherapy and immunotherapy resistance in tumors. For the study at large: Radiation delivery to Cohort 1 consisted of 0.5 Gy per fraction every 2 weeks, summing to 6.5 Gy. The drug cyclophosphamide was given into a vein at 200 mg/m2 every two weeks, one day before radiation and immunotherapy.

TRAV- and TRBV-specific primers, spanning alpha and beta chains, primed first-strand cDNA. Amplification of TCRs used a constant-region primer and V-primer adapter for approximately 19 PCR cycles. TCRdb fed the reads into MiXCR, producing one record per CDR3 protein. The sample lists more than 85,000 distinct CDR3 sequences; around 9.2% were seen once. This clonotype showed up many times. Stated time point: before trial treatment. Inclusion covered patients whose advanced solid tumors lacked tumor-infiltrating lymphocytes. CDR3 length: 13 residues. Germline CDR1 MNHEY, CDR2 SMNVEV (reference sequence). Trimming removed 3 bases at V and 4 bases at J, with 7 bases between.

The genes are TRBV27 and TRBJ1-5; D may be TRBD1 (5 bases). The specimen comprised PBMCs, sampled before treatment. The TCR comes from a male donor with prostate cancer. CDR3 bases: TGTGCCAGCAGTTTCGGGGGAAATCAGCCCCAGCATTTT. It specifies CASSFGGNQPQHF.